These T cell receptor beta chains were read from a single sample in a study of T-cell memory formation after mild COVID-19. TCRdb re-analysed the 5' RACE reads in MiXCR, keeping a single row per CDR3 protein. The table lists fewer than 450,000 distinct CDR3 sequences, around 21% of them singletons. Sequencing input: PBMCs or a T cell subset sorted from them (not recorded which). These TCRs come from an adult woman who had mild COVID-19 (a few samples of this study predate the infection). Cell type and time point are not known. CDR3s leave out the opening cysteine and the closing phenylalanine or tryptophan. D genes are given only for firm matches.

D gene,J gene,V gene,CDR3 protein
-,TRBJ2-3,TRBV7-9,ASSLHSNADTQY
TRBD2,TRBJ2-1,TRBV20-1,SARGGGRAYNEQF
-,TRBJ2-3,TRBV7-2,ASSLLGNTDTQY
TRBD1,TRBJ2-7,TRBV6-1,ASSLGQGATYEQY
-,TRBJ1-1,TRBV2,ARPVGGSPEAF
-,TRBJ2-7,TRBV20-1,SARELQGYEQY
-,TRBJ2-1,TRBV12-3/TRBV12-4,ASRNRLGLNNEQF
-,TRBJ1-4,TRBV6-1,ASSEALGAGEKLF
TRBD1,TRBJ2-3,TRBV6-4,ASSDLPGQGERTQY
-,TRBJ2-5,TRBV7-6,ASSQFQGPGQGETQY
-,TRBJ2-2,TRBV29-1,SVEDSSGRGGTGELF
TRBD2,TRBJ2-3,TRBV3-1,ASSRTSLTQY
TRBD1,TRBJ2-1,TRBV6-1,ASSGQGNNEQF
-,TRBJ2-1,TRBV3-1,ASRPSDPSYNEQF
-,TRBJ2-7,TRBV5-1,ASSPSMGDPYEQY
-,TRBJ1-2,TRBV9,ASSGDRNYGYT
-,TRBJ2-1,TRBV4-1,ASSQVGDEQF
TRBD2,TRBJ2-3,TRBV11-3,ASSLGSTSGRTDTQY
TRBD2,TRBJ2-7,TRBV7-8,ASSSPLAGGSYGQY
TRBD2,TRBJ2-1,TRBV11-3,ASSLRRERRDEQF
TRBD1,TRBJ2-7,TRBV7-9,ASSLTGQGGNEQY
-,TRBJ2-2,TRBV5-5,ASSTGGPVTGELF
TRBD2,TRBJ2-1,TRBV6-2/TRBV6-3,ASSPPASGRVSEQF
-,TRBJ1-2,TRBV4-1,ASSQDSQDRYGYT
-,TRBJ1-1,TRBV20-1,SARDRKSNTEAF
TRBD1,TRBJ2-3,TRBV7-9,ASSLGKTGGRTDTQY
TRBD2,TRBJ2-5,TRBV4-1,ASSQDRRGDQETQY
-,TRBJ1-2,TRBV18,ASSPNPARINYGYT
-,TRBJ1-2,TRBV10-3,ATQGDGYGYT
-,TRBJ1-2,TRBV19,ASSISTGRVYRYT
-,TRBJ1-1,TRBV5-1,ASSLEGHTEAF
TRBD1,TRBJ2-7,TRBV11-1,ASSAGQGVAYEQY
TRBD1,TRBJ2-7,TRBV29-1,SVEQGAYEQY
-,TRBJ2-3,TRBV27,ASKRAVSTDTQY
TRBD1,TRBJ2-3,TRBV29-1,SGAGDRGPDTQY
TRBD1,TRBJ1-1,TRBV7-9,ASSKRQGANTEAF
-,TRBJ2-1,TRBV5-1,ASSPPTRFAGDEQF
-,TRBJ1-1,TRBV12-3/TRBV12-4,ASSLSQVGTEAF
-,TRBJ2-5,TRBV27,ASSLSTRRGETQY
-,TRBJ2-6,TRBV12-3/TRBV12-4,ASSLSGGVSGANVLT
-,TRBJ1-1,TRBV11-2,ASSVISGRTEAF
-,TRBJ1-1,TRBV6-5,ASRAPKGTEAF
TRBD1,TRBJ1-6,TRBV6-5,ASSRRDSSYNSPLH
TRBD1,TRBJ2-7,TRBV15,ATSREHQDRLGEQY
-,TRBJ2-5,TRBV4-1,ASSQVGGSGRDQY
-,TRBJ2-3,TRBV5-1,ASYPVGDTDTQY
TRBD2,TRBJ2-1,TRBV27,ASSSPTSGSSYNEQF
-,TRBJ2-7,TRBV5-6,ASSLTQPYEQY
-,TRBJ2-1,TRBV30,AWSGGVYNEQF
-,TRBJ1-5,TRBV19,ASSIGAGSNQPQH
TRBD2,TRBJ2-1,TRBV7-6,ASSLPGQGVPGLAGGSYNEQF
TRBD1,TRBJ2-3,TRBV18,ASSPTGVRTDTQY
TRBD1,TRBJ2-3,TRBV12-3/TRBV12-4,ASSLDRGFTDTQY
TRBD2,TRBJ2-1,TRBV6-6,ASSGRADNEQF
-,TRBJ2-7,TRBV29-1,SVEDTSRSSYEQY
TRBD1,TRBJ1-6,TRBV27,ASSSGGSYNSPLH
TRBD2,TRBJ2-3,TRBV6-6,ASSYSATSGKLTGTDTQY
TRBD2,TRBJ2-4,TRBV11-3,ASSFMTSAVNIQY
-,TRBJ1-1,TRBV20-1,SARERASTEAF
TRBD1,TRBJ2-3,TRBV5-1,ASSVRPGQGNADTQY